This T cell receptor beta chain was identified during a study of cytomegalovirus exposure and HLA in healthy donors. In regard to this clone: Its antigen remains unknown.

The approximately 120-subject validation cohort, separate from the approximately 640-subject first cohort, included the donors. CDR1 is KGHSH, CDR2 LQKENI, per germline. The germline V and J ends were trimmed by 3 bases and 8 bases, with 14 bases remaining between them. This CDR3 region has 14 residues. The protocol was immunoSEQ multiplex PCR, while the TCRdb copy is restricted to in-frame clones and leaves out a portion. The table includes about 60,000 clones, approximately 95% detected once. Study results and limitations: TCR clusters originating in the first cohort tended to co-occur in the roughly 120 validation repertoires, according to a later analysis. Most TCR sequences were rare, but some public TCRs occurred in many donors.

Sequenced input: PBMCs. This sequence originates from a woman younger than 30 in good health and CMV-seronegative. The chain carries TRBV18 and TRBJ2-4; D may be TRBD2 (6 bases). CDR3 nucleotides: TGTGCCAGCTCACCCCGGGGAGGTGCCGACATTCAGTACTTC. Encoded protein: CASSPRGGADIQYF.